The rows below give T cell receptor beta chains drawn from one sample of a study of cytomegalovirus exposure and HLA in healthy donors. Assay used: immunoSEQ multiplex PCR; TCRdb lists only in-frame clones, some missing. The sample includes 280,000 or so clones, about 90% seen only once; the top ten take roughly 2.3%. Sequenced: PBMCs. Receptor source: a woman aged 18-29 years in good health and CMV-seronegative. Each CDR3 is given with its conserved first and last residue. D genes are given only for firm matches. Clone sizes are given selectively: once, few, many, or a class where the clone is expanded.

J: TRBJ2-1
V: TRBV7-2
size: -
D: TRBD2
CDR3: CASSRPALSGGSYNEQFF
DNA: TGTGCCAGCAGCCGCCCCGCCTTGAGCGGGGGGTCCTACAATGAGCAGTTCTTC

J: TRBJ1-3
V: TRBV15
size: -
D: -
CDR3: CATSAPGYGGSGNTIYF
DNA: TGTGCCACCAGCGCGCCAGGGTACGGTGGCTCTGGAAACACCATATATTTT

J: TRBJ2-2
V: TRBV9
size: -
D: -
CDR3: CASSEGGQGRELFF
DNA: TGTGCCAGCAGCGAGGGGGGGCAGGGTAGGGAGCTGTTTTTT

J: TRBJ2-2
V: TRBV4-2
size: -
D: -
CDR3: CASSQGGTGELFF
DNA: TGTGCCAGCAGCCAAGGAGGGACCGGGGAGCTGTTTTTT

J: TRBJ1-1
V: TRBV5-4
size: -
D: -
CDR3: CASRLAGGGTEAFF
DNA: TGTGCCAGCAGACTGGCGGGAGGGGGAACTGAAGCTTTCTTT

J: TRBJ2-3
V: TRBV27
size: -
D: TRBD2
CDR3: CASSLELAGVDTQYF
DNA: TGTGCCAGCAGTTTAGAACTAGCGGGGGTTGATACGCAGTATTTT

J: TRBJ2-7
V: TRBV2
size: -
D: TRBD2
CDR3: CASSYTSGGAHEQYF
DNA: TGTGCCAGCAGCTACACTAGCGGGGGGGCTCACGAGCAGTACTTC

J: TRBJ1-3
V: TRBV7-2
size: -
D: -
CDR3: CASSPTLRNTIYF
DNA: TGTGCCAGCAGCCCTACCCTCAGAAACACCATATATTTT

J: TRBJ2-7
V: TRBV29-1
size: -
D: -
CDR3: CSVAPRFVDEQYF
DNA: TGCAGCGTTGCCCCTCGGTTCGTAGACGAGCAGTACTTC

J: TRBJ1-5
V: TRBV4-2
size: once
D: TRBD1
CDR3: CASSLAQGARQPQHF
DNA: TGTGCCAGCAGCCTGGCTCAGGGGGCAAGGCAGCCCCAGCATTTT

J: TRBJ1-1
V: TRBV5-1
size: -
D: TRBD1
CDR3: CASRVETGANTEAFF
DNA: TGCGCCAGCAGGGTGGAGACAGGGGCGAACACTGAAGCTTTCTTT

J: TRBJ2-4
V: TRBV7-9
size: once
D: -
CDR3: CASSLVRQGLAKNIQYF
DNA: TGTGCCAGCAGCTTAGTGAGACAGGGACTAGCCAAAAACATTCAGTACTTC

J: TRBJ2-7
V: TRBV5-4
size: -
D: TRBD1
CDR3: CASSLPKDRSSPSYEQYF
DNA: TGTGCCAGCAGCTTACCCAAGGACAGGTCCTCTCCCAGCTACGAGCAGTACTTC

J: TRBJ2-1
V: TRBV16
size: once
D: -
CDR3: CASSRNKGAYNEQFF
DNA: TGTGCCAGCAGCCGAAATAAGGGGGCCTACAATGAGCAGTTCTTC

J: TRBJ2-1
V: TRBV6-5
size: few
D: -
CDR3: CASSPGGGEQFF
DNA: TGTGCCAGCAGCCCGGGCGGGGGCGAGCAGTTCTTC

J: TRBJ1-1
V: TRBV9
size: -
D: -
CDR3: CASSPAGLEAFF
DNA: TGTGCCAGCAGCCCCGCCGGACTTGAAGCTTTCTTT

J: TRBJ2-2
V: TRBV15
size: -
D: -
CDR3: CATSRVLGGDTGELFF
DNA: TGTGCCACCAGCAGAGTGTTAGGGGGTGACACCGGGGAGCTGTTTTTT

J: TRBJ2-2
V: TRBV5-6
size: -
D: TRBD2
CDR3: CASSLEGLAGANTGELFF
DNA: TGTGCCAGCAGCTTGGAGGGACTAGCGGGGGCGAACACCGGGGAGCTGTTTTTT

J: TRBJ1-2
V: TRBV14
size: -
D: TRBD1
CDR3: CASSQPGTANYGYTF
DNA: TGTGCCAGCAGCCAACCCGGGACAGCTAACTATGGCTACACCTTC

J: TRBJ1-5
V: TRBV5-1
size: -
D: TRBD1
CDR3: CASSPGQGNQPQHF
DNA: TGCGCCAGCAGCCCGGGACAGGGTAACCAGCCCCAGCATTTT

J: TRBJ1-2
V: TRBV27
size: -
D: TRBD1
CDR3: CASKSQGAIGGYTF
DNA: TGTGCCAGTAAGTCCCAGGGGGCCATAGGTGGCTACACCTTC

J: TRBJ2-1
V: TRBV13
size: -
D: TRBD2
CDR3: CASSLGRTSGDEQFF
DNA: TGTGCCAGCAGCTTAGGCCGGACTAGCGGGGATGAGCAGTTCTTC

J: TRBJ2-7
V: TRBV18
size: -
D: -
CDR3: CASSPPMGGYF
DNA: TGTGCCAGCTCACCACCGATGGGAGGGTACTTC

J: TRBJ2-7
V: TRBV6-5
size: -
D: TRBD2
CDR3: CASSYRAGTYEQYF
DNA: TGTGCCAGCAGTTACAGAGCGGGGACTTACGAGCAGTACTTC

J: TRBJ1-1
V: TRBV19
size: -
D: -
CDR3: CASSIDRQGWTFF
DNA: TGTGCCAGTAGTATAGATCGGCAGGGGTGGACTTTCTTT

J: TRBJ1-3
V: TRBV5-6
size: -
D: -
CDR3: CATKQDSTPGNTIYF
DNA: TGTGCCACCAAACAGGACAGTACGCCTGGAAACACCATATATTTT

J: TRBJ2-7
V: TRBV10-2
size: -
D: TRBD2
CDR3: CASSKTSGVYEQYF
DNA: TGCGCCAGCAGTAAGACTAGCGGGGTTTACGAGCAGTACTTC

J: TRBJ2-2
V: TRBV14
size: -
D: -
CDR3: CASSPRQVFTGELFF
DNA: TGTGCCAGCAGCCCCCGACAGGTTTTCACCGGGGAGCTGTTTTTT

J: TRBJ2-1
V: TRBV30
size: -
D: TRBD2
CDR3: CACTAGAGYNEQFF
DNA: TGTGCCTGTACAGCGGGGGCCGGATACAATGAGCAGTTCTTC

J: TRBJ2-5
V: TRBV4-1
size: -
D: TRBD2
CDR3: CASSSSTSRETQYF
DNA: TGCGCCAGCAGCTCATCGACTAGCCGAGAGACCCAGTACTTC

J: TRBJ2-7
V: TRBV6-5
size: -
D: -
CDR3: CASSPGVNSYEQYF
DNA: TGTGCCAGCTCTCCGGGGGTCAACTCCTACGAGCAGTACTTC